The present entry profiles one T cell receptor beta chain with its context. Its matching antigen is unknown. The sample is drawn from a study of glioma-infiltrating T cells. Study background: WHO grade II oligodendrogliomas or astrocytomas, plus non-recurrent WHO grade IV glioblastomas, were sampled.

Study outcomes and limitations: Only very few CDR3 sequences appeared in both tissue and blood.

V was shortened by 4 bases and J by 0 bases, with 24 bases between the two germline ends. The CDR3 is 19 residues long. Germline CDR1 SGHTA, CDR2 FQGNSA. Amplification of TCR alpha and beta CDR3 regions from RNA used iRepertoire nested multiplex PCR. MiXCR, applied by TCRdb to the multiplex PCR reads, yields one record per CDR3 protein. The table includes 300,000 to 450,000 distinct CDR3 sequences, 41% detected once. This receptor was obtained from a human donor with low-grade glioma or glioblastoma, undergoing nonglioma brain surgery, or in good health (not recorded which). The sample was glioma tissue, nonneoplastic brain tissue, or PBMCs (not recorded which). The chain uses TRBV7-2 and TRBJ1-1; the D gene is possibly TRBD1 (5 bases). CDR3 nucleotides: TGTGCCAGCAGCTCCAACCGCCGGGGGGGACTTATCATGAACACTGAAGCTTTCTTT. Protein product: CASSSNRRGGLIMNTEAFF.